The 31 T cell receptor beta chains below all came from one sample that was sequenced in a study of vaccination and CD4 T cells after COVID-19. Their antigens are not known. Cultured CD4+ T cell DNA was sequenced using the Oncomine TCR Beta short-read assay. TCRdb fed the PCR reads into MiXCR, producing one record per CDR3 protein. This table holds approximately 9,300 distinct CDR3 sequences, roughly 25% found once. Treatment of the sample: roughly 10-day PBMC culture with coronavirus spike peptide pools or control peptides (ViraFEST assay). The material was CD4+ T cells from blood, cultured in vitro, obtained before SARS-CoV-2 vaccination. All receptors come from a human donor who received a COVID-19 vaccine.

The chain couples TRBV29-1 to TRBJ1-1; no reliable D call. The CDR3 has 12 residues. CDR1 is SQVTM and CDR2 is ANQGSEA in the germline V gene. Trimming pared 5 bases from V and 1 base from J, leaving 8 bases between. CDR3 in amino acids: CSVRDGNTEAFF. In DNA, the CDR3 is TGCAGCGTTCGAGACGGGAACACTGAAGCTTTCTTT. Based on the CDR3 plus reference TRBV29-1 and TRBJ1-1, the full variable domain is SAVISQKPSRDICQRGTSLTIQCQVDSQVTMMFWYRQQPGQSLTLIATANQGSEATYESGFVIDKFPISRPNLTFSTLTVSNMSPEDSSIYLCSVRDGNTEAFFGQGTRLTVV.

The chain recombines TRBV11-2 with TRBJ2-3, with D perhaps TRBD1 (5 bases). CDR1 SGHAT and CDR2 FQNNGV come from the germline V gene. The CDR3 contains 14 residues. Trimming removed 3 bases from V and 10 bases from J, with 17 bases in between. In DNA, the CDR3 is TGTGCCAGCAGCTTGGGAACAGGTCAGGGATCGCAGTATTTT. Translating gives CASSLGTGQGSQYF.

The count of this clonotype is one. CDR3 coding DNA: TGTGCCTGGAGCCCAGCGGGGAGACTCACAGATACGCAGTATTTT. Protein: CAWSPAGRLTDTQYF. The chain is built from TRBV30 and TRBJ2-3; TRBD2 agrees at 7 bases. The germline V gene encodes CDR1 GTSNPN and CDR2 SVGIG (reference sequence). The CDR3 contains 15 residues. The V gene end was trimmed by 3 bases and the J gene end by 2 bases; junction bases not matched to a gene: 8.

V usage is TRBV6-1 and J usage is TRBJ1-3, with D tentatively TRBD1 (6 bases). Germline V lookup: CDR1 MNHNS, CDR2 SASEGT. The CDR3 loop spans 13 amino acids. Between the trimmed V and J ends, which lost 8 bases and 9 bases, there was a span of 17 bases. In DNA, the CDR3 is TGTGCCAGCTCCAAGACAGGCGCCGGCACCATATATTTT. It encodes CASSKTGAGTIYF.

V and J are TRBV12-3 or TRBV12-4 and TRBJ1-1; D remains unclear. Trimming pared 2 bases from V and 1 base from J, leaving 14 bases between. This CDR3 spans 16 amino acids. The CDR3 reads CASSLSLAGPNTEAFF. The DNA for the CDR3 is TGTGCCAGCAGTTTAAGTTTAGCAGGCCCGAACACTGAAGCTTTCTTT.

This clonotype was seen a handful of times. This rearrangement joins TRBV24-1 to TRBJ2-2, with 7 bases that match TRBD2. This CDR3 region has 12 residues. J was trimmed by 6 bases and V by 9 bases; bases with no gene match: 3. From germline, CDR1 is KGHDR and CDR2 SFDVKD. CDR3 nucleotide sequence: TGTGCCACCTTTGGGGGGGCCGGGGAGCTGTTTTTT. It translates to CATFGGAGELFF.

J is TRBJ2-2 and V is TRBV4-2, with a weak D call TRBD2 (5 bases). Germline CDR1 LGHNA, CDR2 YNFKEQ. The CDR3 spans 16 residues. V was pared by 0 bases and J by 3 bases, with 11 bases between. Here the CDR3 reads CASSQDGSDHTGELFF. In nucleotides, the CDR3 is TGTGCCAGCAGCCAAGATGGTAGCGACCACACCGGGGAGCTGTTTTTT.

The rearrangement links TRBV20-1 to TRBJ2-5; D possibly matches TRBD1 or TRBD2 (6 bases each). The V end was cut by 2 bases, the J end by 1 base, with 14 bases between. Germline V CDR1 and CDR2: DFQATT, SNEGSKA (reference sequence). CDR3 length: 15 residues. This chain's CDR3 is CSARREGGLQETQYF. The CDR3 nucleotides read TGCAGTGCTAGAAGGGAAGGGGGGCTCCAAGAGACCCAGTACTTC.

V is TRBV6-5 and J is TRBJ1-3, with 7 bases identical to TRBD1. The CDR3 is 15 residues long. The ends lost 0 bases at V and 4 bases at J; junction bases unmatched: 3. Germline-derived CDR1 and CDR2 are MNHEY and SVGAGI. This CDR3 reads CASSYSTGVGNTIYF. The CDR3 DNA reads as TGTGCCAGCAGTTACTCAACAGGGGTGGGAAACACCATATATTTT.

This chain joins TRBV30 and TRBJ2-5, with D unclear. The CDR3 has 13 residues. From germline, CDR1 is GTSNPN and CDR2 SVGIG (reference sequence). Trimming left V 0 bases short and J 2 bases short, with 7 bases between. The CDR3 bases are TGTGCCTGGAGTGTGTGGCGGCAAGAGACCCAGTACTTC. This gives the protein CAWSVWRQETQYF.

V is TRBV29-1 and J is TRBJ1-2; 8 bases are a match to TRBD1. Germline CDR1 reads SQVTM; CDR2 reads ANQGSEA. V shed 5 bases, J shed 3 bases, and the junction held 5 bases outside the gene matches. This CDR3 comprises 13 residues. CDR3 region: CSVTETGDYGYTF. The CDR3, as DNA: TGCAGCGTTACCGAGACAGGGGACTATGGCTACACCTTC.

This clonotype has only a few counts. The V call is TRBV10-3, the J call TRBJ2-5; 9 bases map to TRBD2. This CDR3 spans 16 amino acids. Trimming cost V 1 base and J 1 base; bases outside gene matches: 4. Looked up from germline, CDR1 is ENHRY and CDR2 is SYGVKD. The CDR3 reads CAISELAGEFQETQYF. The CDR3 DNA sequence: TGTGCCATCAGTGAGTTAGCGGGGGAATTCCAAGAGACCCAGTACTTC.

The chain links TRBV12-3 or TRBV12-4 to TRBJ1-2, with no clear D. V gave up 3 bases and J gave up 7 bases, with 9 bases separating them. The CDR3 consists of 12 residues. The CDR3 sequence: CASSFTSVGYTF. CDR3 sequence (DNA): TGTGCCAGCAGTTTCACCTCGGTTGGCTACACCTTC.

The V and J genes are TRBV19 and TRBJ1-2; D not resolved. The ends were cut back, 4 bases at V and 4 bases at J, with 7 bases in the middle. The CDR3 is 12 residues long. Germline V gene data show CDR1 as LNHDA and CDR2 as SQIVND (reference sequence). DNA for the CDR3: TGTGCCAGTAGTAACAGACCCTATGGCTACACCTTC. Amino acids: CASSNRPYGYTF.

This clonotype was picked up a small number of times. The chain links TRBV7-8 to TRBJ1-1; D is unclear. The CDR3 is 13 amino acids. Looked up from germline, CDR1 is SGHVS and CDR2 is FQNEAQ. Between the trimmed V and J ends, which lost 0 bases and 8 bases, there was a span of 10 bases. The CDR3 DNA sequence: TGTGCCAGCAGCTTAGCTGGGGTGCTAGAAGCTTTCTTT. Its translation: CASSLAGVLEAFF.

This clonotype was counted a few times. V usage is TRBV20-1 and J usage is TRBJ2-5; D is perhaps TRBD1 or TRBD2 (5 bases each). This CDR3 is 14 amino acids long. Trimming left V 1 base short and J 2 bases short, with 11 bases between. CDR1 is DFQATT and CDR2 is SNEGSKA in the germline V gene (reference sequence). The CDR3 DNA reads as TGCAGTGCTAGAGGCCAGGGAGTACAAGAGACCCAGTACTTC. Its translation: CSARGQGVQETQYF.

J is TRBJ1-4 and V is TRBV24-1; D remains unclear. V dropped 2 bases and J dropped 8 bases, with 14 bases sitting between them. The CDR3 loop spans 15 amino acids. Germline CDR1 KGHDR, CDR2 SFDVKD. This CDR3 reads CATSDSGPLGEKLFF. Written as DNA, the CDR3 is TGTGCCACCAGTGATTCCGGACCGCTGGGGGAAAAACTGTTTTTT.

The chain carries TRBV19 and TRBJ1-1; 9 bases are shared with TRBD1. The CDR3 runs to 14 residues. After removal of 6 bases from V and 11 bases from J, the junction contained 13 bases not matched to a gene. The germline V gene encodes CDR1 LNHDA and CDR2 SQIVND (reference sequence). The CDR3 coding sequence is TGTGCCAGTAGAGCTACCGACAGGGGGGAGTCGGCTTTCTTT. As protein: CASRATDRGESAFF.

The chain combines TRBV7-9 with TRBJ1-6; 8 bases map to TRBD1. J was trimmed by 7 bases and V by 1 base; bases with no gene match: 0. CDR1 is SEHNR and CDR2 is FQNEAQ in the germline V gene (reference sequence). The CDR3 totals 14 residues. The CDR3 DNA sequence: TGTGCCAGCAGCTTAGGGACAGGGAATTCACCCCTCCACTTT. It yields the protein CASSLGTGNSPLHF.

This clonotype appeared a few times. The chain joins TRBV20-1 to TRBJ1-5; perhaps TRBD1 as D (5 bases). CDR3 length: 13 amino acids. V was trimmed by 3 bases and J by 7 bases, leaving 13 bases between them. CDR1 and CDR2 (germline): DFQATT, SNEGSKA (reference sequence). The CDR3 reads CSARTPGSQPQHF. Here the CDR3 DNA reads TGCAGTGCTAGGACCCCAGGGTCACAGCCCCAGCATTTT.

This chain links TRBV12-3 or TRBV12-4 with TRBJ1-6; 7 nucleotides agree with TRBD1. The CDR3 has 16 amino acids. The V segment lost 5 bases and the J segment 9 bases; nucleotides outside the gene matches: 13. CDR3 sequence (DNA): TGTGCCAGCAGTCCTGGGCCGCACAGGGGCGCTTCACCCCTCCACTTT. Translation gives CASSPGPHRGASPLHF.

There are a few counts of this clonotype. The CDR3 loop is CASRPDRVGNTIYF. Written as DNA, the CDR3 is TGTGCCAGCAGACCAGACAGGGTTGGCAACACCATATATTTT. The chain combines TRBV6-1 with TRBJ1-3; 7 nucleotides line up with TRBD1. Losses at the gene ends were 6 bases for V and 7 bases for J; bases not matched to a gene: 9. Germline CDR1 reads MNHNS; CDR2 reads SASEGT. The CDR3 contains 14 residues.

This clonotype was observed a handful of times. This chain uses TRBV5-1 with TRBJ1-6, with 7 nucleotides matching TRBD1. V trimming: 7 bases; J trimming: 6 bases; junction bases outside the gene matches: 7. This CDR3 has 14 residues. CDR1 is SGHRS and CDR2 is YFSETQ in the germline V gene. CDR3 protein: CASGPGQTNSPLHF. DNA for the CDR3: TGCGCCAGCGGCCCGGGACAGACTAATTCACCCCTCCACTTT.

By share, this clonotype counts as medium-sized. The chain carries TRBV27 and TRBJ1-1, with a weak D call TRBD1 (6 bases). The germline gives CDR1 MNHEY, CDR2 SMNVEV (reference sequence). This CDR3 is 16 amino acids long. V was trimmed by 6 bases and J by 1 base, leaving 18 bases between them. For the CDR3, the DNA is TGTGCCAGCAGGCAACAGGGTGGTATTGGGAACACTGAAGCTTTCTTT. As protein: CASRQQGGIGNTEAFF.

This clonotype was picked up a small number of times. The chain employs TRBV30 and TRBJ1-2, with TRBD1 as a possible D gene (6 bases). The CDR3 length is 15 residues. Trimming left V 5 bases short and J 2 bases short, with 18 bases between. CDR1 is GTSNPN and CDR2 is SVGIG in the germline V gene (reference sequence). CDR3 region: CAWDRPQNQNYGYTF. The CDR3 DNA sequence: TGTGCCTGGGACAGGCCCCAGAATCAGAACTATGGCTACACCTTC.

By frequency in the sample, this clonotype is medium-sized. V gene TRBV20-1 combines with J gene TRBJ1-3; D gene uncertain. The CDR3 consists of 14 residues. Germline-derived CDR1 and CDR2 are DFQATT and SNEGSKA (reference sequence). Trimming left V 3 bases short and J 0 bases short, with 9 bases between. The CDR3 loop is CSASQESSGNTIYF. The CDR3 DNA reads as TGCAGTGCTAGCCAGGAGAGCTCTGGAAACACCATATATTTT.

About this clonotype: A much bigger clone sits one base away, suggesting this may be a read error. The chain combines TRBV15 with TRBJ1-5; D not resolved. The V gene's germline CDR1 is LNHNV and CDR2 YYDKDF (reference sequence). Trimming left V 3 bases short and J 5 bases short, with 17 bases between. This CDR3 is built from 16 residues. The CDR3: CATSSSEGRFYQPQHF. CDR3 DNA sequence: TGTGCCACCAGCAGTTCTGAGGGCAGGTTCTATCAGCCCCAGCATTTT. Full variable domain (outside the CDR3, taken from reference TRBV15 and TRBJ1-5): DAMVIQNPRYQVTQFGKPVTLSCSQTLNHNVMYWYQQKSSQAPKLLFHYYDKDFNNEADTPDNFQSRRPNTSFCFLDIRSPGLGDTAMYLCATSSSEGRFYQPQHFGDGTRLSIL.

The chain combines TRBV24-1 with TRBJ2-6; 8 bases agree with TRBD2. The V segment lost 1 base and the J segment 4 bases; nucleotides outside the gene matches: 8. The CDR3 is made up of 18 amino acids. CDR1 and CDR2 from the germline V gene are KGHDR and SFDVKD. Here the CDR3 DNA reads TGTGCCACCAGTGATTTATCCAGCGGGGGAGCCGGGGCCAACGTCCTGACTTTC. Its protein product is CATSDLSSGGAGANVLTF.

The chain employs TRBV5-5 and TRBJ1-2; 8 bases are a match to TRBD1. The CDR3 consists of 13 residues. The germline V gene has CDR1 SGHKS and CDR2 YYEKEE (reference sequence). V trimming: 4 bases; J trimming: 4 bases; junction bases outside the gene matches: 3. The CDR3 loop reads CASSGTGSYGYTF. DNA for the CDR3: TGTGCCAGCAGCGGGACAGGCTCCTATGGCTACACCTTC.

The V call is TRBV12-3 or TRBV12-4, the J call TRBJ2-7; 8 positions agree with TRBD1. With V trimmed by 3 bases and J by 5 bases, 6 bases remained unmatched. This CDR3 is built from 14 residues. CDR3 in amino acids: CASSFRQGAHEQYF. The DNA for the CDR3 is TGTGCCAGCAGTTTTAGGCAGGGGGCCCACGAGCAGTACTTC.

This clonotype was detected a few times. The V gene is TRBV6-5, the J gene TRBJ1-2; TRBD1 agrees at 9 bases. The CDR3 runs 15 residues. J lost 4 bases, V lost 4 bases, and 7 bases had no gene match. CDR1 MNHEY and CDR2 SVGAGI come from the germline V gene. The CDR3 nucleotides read TGTGCCAGCAGTTCGACAGGGGGGATGCTCTATGGCTACACCTTC. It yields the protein CASSSTGGMLYGYTF.